Sequencing of this T cell receptor beta chain was carried out in a study of T cell changes during pregnancy in multiple sclerosis. TCRdb's copy holds only in-frame clones and misses some; the assay was immunoSEQ multiplex PCR. The table has about 40,000 clones, roughly nine tenths seen once. The CDR3 loop spans 15 amino acids. The V and J ends lost 6 bases and 6 bases, in that order; junction bases with no gene match: 9. CDR1 and CDR2 from the germline V gene are MNHEY and SVGAGI. Here the sequenced sample was CD4+ T cells from peripheral blood mononuclear cells, taken before pregnancy. This clonotype was sampled from a female donor with multiple sclerosis, enrolled in a pregnancy study. The genes are TRBV6-5 and TRBJ2-1; 9 nucleotides agree with TRBD1. The CDR3 sequence is CASSQDRGLANEQFF. CDR3 bases: TGTGCCAGCAGCCAGGACAGGGGCCTCGCCAATGAGCAGTTCTTC.